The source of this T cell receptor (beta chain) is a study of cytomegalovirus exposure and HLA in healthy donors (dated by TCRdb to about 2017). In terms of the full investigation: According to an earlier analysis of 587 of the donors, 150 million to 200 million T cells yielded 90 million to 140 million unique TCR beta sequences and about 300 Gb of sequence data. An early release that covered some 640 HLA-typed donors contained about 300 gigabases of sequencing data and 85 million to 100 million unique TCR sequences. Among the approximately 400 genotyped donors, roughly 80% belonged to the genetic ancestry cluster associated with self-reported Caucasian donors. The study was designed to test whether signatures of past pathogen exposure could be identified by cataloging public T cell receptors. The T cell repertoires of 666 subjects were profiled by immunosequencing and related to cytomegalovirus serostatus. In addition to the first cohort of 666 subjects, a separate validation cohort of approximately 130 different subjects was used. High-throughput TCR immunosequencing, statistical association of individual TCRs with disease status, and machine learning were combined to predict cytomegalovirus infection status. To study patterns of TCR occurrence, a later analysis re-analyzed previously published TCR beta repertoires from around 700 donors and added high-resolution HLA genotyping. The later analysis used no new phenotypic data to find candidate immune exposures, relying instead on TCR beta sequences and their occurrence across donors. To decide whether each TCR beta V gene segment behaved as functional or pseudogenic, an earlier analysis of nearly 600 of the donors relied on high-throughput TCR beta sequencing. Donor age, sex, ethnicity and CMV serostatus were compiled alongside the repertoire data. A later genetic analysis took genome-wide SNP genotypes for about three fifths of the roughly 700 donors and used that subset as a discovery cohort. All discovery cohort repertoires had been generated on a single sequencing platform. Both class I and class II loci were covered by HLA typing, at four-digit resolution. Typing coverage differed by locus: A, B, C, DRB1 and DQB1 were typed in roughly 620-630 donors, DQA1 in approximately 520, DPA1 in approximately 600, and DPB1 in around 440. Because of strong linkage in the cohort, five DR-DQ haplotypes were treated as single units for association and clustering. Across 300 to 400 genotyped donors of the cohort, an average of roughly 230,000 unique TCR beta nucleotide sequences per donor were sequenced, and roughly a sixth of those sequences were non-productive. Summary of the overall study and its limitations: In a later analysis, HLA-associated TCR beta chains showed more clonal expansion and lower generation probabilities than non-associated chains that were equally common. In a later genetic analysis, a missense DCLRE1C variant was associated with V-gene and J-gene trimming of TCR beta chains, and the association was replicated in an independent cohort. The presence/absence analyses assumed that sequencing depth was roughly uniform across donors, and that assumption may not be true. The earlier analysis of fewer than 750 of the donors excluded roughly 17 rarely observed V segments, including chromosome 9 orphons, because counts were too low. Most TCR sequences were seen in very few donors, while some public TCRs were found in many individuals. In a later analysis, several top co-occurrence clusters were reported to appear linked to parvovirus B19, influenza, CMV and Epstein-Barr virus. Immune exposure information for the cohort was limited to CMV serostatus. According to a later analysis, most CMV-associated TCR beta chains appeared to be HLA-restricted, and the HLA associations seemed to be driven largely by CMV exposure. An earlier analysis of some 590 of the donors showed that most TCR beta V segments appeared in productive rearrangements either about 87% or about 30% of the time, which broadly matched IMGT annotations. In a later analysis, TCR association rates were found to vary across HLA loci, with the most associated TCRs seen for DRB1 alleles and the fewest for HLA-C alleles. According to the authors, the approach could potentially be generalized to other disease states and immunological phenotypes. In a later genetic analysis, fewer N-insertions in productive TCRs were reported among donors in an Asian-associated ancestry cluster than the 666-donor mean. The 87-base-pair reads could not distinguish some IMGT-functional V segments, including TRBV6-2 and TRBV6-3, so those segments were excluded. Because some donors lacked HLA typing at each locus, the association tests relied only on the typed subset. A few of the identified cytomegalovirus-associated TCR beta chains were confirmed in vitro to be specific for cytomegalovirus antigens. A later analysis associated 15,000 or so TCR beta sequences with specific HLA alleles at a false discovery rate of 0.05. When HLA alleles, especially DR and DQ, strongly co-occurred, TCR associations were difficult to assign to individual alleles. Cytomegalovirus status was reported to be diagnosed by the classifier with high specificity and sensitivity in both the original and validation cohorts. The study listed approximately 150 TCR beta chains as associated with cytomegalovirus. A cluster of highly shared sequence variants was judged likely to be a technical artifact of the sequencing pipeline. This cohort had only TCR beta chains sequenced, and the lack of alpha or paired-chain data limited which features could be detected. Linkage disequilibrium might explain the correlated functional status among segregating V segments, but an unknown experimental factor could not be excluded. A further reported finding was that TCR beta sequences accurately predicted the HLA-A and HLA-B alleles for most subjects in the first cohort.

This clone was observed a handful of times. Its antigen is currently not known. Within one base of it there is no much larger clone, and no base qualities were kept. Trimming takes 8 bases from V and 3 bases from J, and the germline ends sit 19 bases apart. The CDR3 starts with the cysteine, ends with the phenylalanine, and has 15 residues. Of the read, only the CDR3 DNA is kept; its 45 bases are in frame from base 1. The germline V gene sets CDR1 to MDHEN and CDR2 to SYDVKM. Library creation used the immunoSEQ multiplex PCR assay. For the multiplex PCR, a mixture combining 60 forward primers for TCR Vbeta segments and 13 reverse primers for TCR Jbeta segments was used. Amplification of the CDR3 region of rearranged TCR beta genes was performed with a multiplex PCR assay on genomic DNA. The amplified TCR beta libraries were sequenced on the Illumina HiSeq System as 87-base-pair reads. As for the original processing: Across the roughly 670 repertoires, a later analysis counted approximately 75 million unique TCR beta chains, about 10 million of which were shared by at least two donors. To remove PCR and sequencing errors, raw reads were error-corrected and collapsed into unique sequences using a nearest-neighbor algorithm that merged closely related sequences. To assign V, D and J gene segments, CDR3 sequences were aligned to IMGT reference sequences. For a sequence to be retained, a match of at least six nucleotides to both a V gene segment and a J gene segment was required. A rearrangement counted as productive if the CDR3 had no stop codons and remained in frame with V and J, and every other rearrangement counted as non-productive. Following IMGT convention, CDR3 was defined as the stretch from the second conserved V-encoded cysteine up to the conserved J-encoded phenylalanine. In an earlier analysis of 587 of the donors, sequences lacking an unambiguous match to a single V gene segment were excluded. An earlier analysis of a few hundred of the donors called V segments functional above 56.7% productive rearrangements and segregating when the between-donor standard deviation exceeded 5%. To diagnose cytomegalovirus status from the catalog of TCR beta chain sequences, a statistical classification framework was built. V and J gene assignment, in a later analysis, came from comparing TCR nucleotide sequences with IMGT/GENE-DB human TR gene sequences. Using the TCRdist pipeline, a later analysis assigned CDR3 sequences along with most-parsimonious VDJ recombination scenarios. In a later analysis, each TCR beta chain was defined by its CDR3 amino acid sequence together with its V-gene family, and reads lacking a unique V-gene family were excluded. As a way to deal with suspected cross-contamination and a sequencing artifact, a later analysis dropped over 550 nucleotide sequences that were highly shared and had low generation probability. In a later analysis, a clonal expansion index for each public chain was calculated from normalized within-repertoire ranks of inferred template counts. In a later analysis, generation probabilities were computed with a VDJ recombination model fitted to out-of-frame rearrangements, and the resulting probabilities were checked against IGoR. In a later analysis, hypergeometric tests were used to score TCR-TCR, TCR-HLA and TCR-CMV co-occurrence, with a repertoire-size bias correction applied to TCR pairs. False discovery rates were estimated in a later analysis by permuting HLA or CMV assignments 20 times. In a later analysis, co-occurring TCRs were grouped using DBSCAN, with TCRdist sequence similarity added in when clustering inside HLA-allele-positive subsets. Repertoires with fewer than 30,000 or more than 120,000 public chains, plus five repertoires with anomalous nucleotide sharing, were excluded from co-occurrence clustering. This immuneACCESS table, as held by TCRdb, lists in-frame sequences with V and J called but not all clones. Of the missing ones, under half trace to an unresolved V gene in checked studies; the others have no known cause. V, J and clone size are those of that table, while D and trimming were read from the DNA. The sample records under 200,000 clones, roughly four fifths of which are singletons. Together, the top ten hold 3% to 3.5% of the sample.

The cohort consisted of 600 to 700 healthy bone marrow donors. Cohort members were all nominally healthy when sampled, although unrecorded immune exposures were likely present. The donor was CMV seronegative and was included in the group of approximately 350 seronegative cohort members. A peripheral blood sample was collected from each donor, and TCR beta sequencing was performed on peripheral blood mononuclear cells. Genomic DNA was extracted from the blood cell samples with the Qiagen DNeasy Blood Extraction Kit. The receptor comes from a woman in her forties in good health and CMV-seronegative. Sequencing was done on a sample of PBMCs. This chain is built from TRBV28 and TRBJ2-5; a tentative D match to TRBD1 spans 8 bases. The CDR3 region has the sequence CASGTGGDTEETQYF. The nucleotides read TGTGCCAGCGGAACAGGGGGGGATACAGAAGAGACCCAGTACTTC.